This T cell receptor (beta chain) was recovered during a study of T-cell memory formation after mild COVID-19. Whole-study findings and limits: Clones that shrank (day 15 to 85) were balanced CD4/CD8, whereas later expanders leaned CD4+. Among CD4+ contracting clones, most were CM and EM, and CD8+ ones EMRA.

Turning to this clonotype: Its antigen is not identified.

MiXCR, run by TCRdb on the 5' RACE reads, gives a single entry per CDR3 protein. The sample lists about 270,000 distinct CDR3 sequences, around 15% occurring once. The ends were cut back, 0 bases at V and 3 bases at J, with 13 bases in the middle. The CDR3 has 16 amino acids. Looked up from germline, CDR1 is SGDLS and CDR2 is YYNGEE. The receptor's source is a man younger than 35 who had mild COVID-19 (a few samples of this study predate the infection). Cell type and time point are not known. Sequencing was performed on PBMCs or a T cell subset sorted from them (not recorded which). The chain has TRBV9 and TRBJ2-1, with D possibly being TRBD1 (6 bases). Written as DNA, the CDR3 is TGTGCCAGCAGCGTAGGTAGGACAGATAACTACAATGAGCAGTTCTTC. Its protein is CASSVGRTDNYNEQFF. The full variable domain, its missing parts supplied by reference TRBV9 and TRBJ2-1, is DSGVTQTPKHLITATGQRVTLRCSPRSGDLSVYWYQQSLDQGLQFLIQYYNGEERAKGNILERFSAQQFPDLHSELNLSSLELGDSALYFCASSVGRTDNYNEQFFGPGTRLTVL.